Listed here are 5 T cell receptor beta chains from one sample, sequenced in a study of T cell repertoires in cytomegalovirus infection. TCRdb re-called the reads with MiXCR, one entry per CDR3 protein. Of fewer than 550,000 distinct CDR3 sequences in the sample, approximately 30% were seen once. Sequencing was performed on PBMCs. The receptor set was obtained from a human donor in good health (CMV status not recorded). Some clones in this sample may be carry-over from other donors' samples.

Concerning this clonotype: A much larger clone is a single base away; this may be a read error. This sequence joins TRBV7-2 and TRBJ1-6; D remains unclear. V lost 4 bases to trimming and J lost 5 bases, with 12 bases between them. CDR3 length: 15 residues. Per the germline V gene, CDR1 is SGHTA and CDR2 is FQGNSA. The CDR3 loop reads CASSSMVTNNSPLHF. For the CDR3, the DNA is TGTGCCAGCAGCTCAATGGTCACGAATAATTCACCCCTCCACTTT.

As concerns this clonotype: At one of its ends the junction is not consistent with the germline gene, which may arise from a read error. CDR3: CASSRGSRASYDQYF. CDR3 coding DNA: TGTGCCAGCAGCAGGGGAAGCAGGGCCTCCTACGATCAGTACTTC. V gene TRBV6-1 combines with J gene TRBJ2-7; TRBD1 is a possible D gene (6 bases). The CDR3 extends over 15 amino acids. The germline V gene has CDR1 MNHNS and CDR2 SASEGT.

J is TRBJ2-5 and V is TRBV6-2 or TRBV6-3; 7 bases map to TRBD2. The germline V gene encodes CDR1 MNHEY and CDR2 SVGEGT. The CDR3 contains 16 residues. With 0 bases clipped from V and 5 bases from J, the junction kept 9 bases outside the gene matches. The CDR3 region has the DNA TGTGCCAGCAGTTACTCCATTTCTAGCGGTCTGGAGACCCAGTACTTC. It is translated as CASSYSISSGLETQYF.

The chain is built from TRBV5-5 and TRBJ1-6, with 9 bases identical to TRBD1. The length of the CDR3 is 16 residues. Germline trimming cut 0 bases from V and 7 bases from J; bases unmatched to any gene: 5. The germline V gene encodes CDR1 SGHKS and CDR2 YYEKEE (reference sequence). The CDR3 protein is CASSLAAQGANSPLHF. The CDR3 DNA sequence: TGTGCCAGCAGCTTGGCCGCACAGGGGGCGAATTCACCCCTCCACTTT.

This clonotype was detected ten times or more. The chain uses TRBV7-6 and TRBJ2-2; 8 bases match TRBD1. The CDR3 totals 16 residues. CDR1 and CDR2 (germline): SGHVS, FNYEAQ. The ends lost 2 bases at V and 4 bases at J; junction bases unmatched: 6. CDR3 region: CASSLRGQGPTGELFF. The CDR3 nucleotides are TGTGCCAGCAGCTTAAGAGGACAGGGTCCCACCGGGGAGCTGTTTTTT. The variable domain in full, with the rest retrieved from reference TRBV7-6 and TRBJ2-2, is GAGVSQSPRYKVTKRGQDVALRCDPISGHVSLYWYRQALGQGPEFLTYFNYEAQQDKSGLPNDRFSAERPEGSISTLTIQRTEQRDSAMYRCASSLRGQGPTGELFFGEGSRLTVL.